This is a list of T cell receptor beta chains from one sample in a study of beta chain features in type 1 diabetes. TCRdb's table, derived via immunoSEQ multiplex PCR, lists solely in-frame clones and lacks some. This table holds around 450,000 clones, around 10% found once. The sequenced sample was naive CD4+ T cells from blood. The receptors shown here come from a woman aged 18-30 years in good health. The CDR3 runs from the conserved cysteine through the conserved F or W. The order of the fields is J gene, V gene, CDR3 protein.

TRBJ2-5	TRBV6-6	CASNRPGSYQETQYF
TRBJ2-3	TRBV7-3	CASSSQGFRTDTQYF
TRBJ2-7	TRBV13	CASSRHGLAVIGYEQYF
TRBJ1-1	TRBV7-9	CASSSTGTEAFF
TRBJ2-5	TRBV5-1	CASSGRVDQETQYF
TRBJ2-7	TRBV4-2	CASSQEGGTLYEQYF
TRBJ1-2	TRBV7-9	CASSPNRKANYGYTF
TRBJ2-2	TRBV7-9	CASSLGVGTLNTGELFF
TRBJ1-2	TRBV30	CAWSAHPGGSGYTF
TRBJ1-5	TRBV29-1	CSVEEDGNQPQHF